The rows below give T cell receptor beta chains drawn from one sample of a study of CD8+CD57+ T cells in acquired aplastic anemia. TCRdb used MiXCR to reprocess the reads, holding one entry per CDR3 protein. The sample carries about 98,000 distinct CDR3 sequences, around 62% recorded once. The sample comprised sorted CD4+, CD8+, or CD8+CD57+ T cells (not recorded which) from PBMCs. Receptors originate from a human donor with aplastic anemia. Each CDR3 is given with its conserved first and last residue.

v_gene: TRBV9
j_gene: TRBJ2-7
CDR3aa: CASSATGAEQYF

v_gene: TRBV29-1
j_gene: TRBJ1-2
CDR3aa: CSVEGGVDYGYTF

v_gene: TRBV7-9
j_gene: TRBJ1-5
CDR3aa: CASSGGPRQPQHF

v_gene: TRBV7-9
j_gene: TRBJ1-2
CDR3aa: CASNLGYGYTF

v_gene: TRBV5-1
j_gene: TRBJ2-1
CDR3aa: CASSLQGYRNEQFF

v_gene: TRBV5-1
j_gene: TRBJ1-6
CDR3aa: CASSRTELYNSPLHF

v_gene: TRBV15
j_gene: TRBJ1-2
CDR3aa: CATSKGGDNYGYTF

v_gene: TRBV2
j_gene: TRBJ1-1
CDR3aa: CASKVQDYTEAFF

v_gene: TRBV20-1
j_gene: TRBJ2-7
CDR3aa: CSAPGRQGAYEQYF

v_gene: TRBV20-1
j_gene: TRBJ2-7
CDR3aa: CSATGTETYEQYF

v_gene: TRBV24-1
j_gene: TRBJ2-3
CDR3aa: CATSDLQGITDTQFF

v_gene: TRBV2
j_gene: TRBJ2-7
CDR3aa: CASSDVRGYGYEQYF

v_gene: TRBV20-1
j_gene: TRBJ1-1
CDR3aa: CSASGDSTNTEAFF

v_gene: TRBV20-1
j_gene: TRBJ2-7
CDR3aa: CSATTDSYEQYF

v_gene: TRBV20-1
j_gene: TRBJ1-1
CDR3aa: CSARSEDTEAFF

v_gene: TRBV20-1
j_gene: TRBJ1-6
CDR3aa: CSAQAQNYNSPLHF

v_gene: TRBV7-6
j_gene: TRBJ1-1
CDR3aa: CASSYSVGGATEAFF

v_gene: TRBV10-3
j_gene: TRBJ1-6
CDR3aa: CAISSSYNSPLHF

v_gene: TRBV7-2
j_gene: TRBJ1-1
CDR3aa: CASSLSGSTEAFF

v_gene: TRBV4-3
j_gene: TRBJ2-5
CDR3aa: CASSQLAEYQETQYF

v_gene: TRBV19
j_gene: TRBJ1-5
CDR3aa: CASQYGGTSNQPQHF

v_gene: TRBV20-1
j_gene: TRBJ2-7
CDR3aa: CSARLSDRGLYEQYF

v_gene: TRBV19
j_gene: TRBJ2-3
CDR3aa: CASSTWTGKYPSTDTQYF

v_gene: TRBV5-6
j_gene: TRBJ1-1
CDR3aa: CASYPTSGLRARMGNTEAFF